One sample yielded the 9 T cell receptor beta chains listed below, sequenced in a study of cytomegalovirus exposure and HLA in healthy donors. Primers included in the PCR were 60 Vbeta and 13 Jbeta primers. Clones were sequenced by immunoSEQ multiplex PCR, and TCRdb holds only the in-frame ones, with some missing. The repertoire holds about 130,000 clones, with roughly 80% as singletons. The material sequenced was PBMCs. These TCRs come from a young man in good health and CMV-seropositive.

This clone was picked up a small number of times. The chain links TRBV5-1 to TRBJ1-1; D possibly corresponds to TRBD1 (6 bases). The germline CDR1 and CDR2 sequences are SGHRS and YFSETQ. V lost 2 bases to trimming and J lost 7 bases, with 18 bases between them. The CDR3 totals 15 residues. CDR3 sequence: CASSFQGFGDGEAFF. In DNA, the CDR3 is TGCGCCAGCAGCTTTCAGGGGTTTGGAGACGGTGAAGCTTTCTTT.

This clone has more than one count but fewer than ten. The gene calls are TRBV27 and TRBJ2-7; 7 nucleotides align to TRBD1. The CDR3 extends over 13 amino acids. The V and J ends lost 6 bases and 1 base, in that order; junction bases with no gene match: 3. From germline, CDR1 is MNHEY and CDR2 SMNVEV (reference sequence). In nucleotides, the CDR3 is TGTGCCAGCAGCAGGACAGGATCCTACGAGCAGTACTTC. Amino acid sequence: CASSRTGSYEQYF.

The rearrangement links TRBV9 to TRBJ2-7; maybe TRBD2 (5 bases). The V gene's germline CDR1 is SGDLS and CDR2 YYNGEE. With 0 bases removed from V and 6 bases from J, the gap between germline ends came to 16 bases. CDR3 length: 15 amino acids. CDR3 DNA: TGTGCCAGCAGCGTAGGTGGCGGGTCAGCGTCCGAGCAGTACTTC. It yields the protein CASSVGGGSASEQYF.

This chain connects TRBV29-1 to TRBJ2-1; 9 bases line up with TRBD2. J lost 13 bases, V lost 7 bases, and 11 bases had no gene match. The germline CDR1 and CDR2 sequences are SQVTM and ANQGSEA. The CDR3 contains 12 residues. The CDR3 sequence: CSATISGSYQFF. In nucleotides, the CDR3 is TGCAGCGCTACGATTAGCGGGAGTTATCAGTTCTTC.

There are a few counts of this clone. Written as DNA, the CDR3 is TGTGCCAGCAGCTTAGCGAGACGGGCGAACACCGGGGAGCTGTTTTTT. Translated, it gives CASSLARRANTGELFF. This chain joins TRBV7-6 and TRBJ2-2; D unclear. Germline-derived CDR1 and CDR2 are SGHVS and FNYEAQ. Between the trimmed V and J ends, which lost 0 bases and 0 bases, there was a span of 8 bases. CDR3 size: 16 residues.

The chain joins TRBV19 to TRBJ2-3, with 7 bases matching TRBD2. The CDR3 sequence is 17 residues long. Trimming at V came to 4 bases and at J to 2 bases, leaving 12 bases not matched to a gene. Germline V lookup: CDR1 LNHDA, CDR2 SQIVND (reference sequence). CDR3: CASSRNAGETITDTQYF. Written as DNA, the CDR3 is TGTGCCAGTAGTAGGAACGCGGGGGAGACTATCACAGATACGCAGTATTTT. The variable domain in full, completed from reference TRBV19 and TRBJ2-3, reads DGGITQSPKYLFRKEGQNVTLSCEQNLNHDAMYWYRQDPGQGLRLIYYSQIVNDFQKGDIAEGYSVSREKKESFPLTVTSAQKNPTAFYLCASSRNAGETITDTQYFGPGTRLTVL.

This clone has just a few counts. The V call is TRBV7-2, the J call TRBJ2-2; D is unclear. The CDR3 is 15 amino acids. V gave up 1 base and J gave up 8 bases, with 14 bases separating them. The germline V gene encodes CDR1 SGHTA and CDR2 FQGNSA. This chain's CDR3 is CASSLEAGAMGELFF. Written as DNA, the CDR3 is TGTGCCAGCAGCTTAGAGGCCGGAGCAATGGGGGAGCTGTTTTTT.

With regard to this clone: An end of the junction differs from the germline gene, which may be a read error. The chain has TRBV7-7 and TRBJ2-5; D is undetermined. This CDR3 region has 13 residues. The germline CDR1 and CDR2 sequences are SSHAT and FNYEAQ (reference sequence). CDR3: CASSFDAGETQYF. The DNA for the CDR3 is TGTGCTAGCAGCTTCGACGCCGGGGAGACCCAGTACTTC.

The rearrangement joins TRBV19 to TRBJ2-2; TRBD1 aligns across 8 bases. The CDR3 is made up of 15 amino acids. CDR1 and CDR2 (germline): LNHDA, SQIVND (reference sequence). The J segment lost 3 bases and the V segment lost 9 bases, leaving 9 bases of the junction unmatched. CDR3: CASKPGQGYTGELFF. CDR3 bases: TGTGCCAGCAAGCCTGGACAGGGTTACACCGGGGAGCTGTTTTTT.